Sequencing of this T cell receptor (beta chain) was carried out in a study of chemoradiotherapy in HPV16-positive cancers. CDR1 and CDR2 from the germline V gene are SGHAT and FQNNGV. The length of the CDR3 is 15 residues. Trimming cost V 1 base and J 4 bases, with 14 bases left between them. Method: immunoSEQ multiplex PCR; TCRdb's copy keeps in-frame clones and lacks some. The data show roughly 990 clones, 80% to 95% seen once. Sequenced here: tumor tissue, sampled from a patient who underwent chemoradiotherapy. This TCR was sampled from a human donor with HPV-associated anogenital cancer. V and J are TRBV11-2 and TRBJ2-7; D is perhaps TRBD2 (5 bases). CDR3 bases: TGTGCCAGCAGCTTAGGGTGGTCAGGACTTTACGAGCAGTACTTC. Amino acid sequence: CASSLGWSGLYEQYF.